Included here is one T cell receptor beta chain sequence, with context. The antigen remains unidentified. The CDR3 extends over 16 amino acids. J gave up 3 bases and V 0 bases, and 4 bases lay outside the gene matches. Germline lookup yields CDR1 LNHNV and CDR2 YYDKDF (reference sequence). The sample comes from a study of T cells after yellow fever vaccination. Study in general: Researchers used SMART-Seq v4 Ultra Low Input to prepare fractions that had low cell numbers. Study-level findings and limits: Post-booster repertoires again held most primary-vaccination clones (roughly 96% CD4, over 80% CD8). Just a small share of clonotypes turned up in the CD4 compartment as well as the CD8 compartment.

By 5'RACE template switching, TCR cDNA was produced, with a universal primer site and UMIs added in the process. TCRdb re-derived calls from the 5' RACE reads in MiXCR, one entry per CDR3 protein. Among approximately 250,000 distinct CDR3 sequences listed, 6.7% were seen once. The sample in question was CD4+ T cells sorted from PBMCs, obtained on the day of the yellow fever booster vaccination. The gene calls are TRBV15 and TRBJ2-2, with 7 positions matching TRBD2. The receptor was derived from a man aged 30 to 39 who received the YFV17D yellow fever vaccine. CDR3 residues: CATSRDRGSHTGELFF. In nucleotides, the CDR3 is TGTGCCACCAGCAGAGACCGCGGGAGTCACACCGGGGAGCTGTTTTTT.